Presented here are 30 T cell receptor beta chains from one specimen sequenced in a study of blood T cell repertoires in COVID-19. The method was immunoSEQ multiplex PCR; TCRdb's version includes in-frame clones alone and lacks a portion of them. The table has roughly 230,000 clones, approximately 84% seen once. Sequenced material: PBMCs or T cells enriched from blood (not recorded which). These receptors all come from a woman aged 50 to 60 who had been exposed to COVID-19.

V gene TRBV6-5 combines with J gene TRBJ1-2, with D perhaps TRBD1 (6 bases). Looked up from germline, CDR1 is MNHEY and CDR2 is SVGAGI. The CDR3 is made up of 14 amino acids. V dropped 6 bases and J dropped 3 bases, with 14 bases sitting between them. The CDR3 is CASSLTGVDYGYTF. The DNA for the CDR3 is TGTGCCAGCAGCTTGACAGGTGTTGACTATGGCTACACCTTC.

CDR3 sequence: CASSLDTFPPDTQYF. In DNA form, the CDR3 reads TGTGCCAGCAGCTTAGACACATTCCCCCCGGATACGCAGTATTTT. V is TRBV7-2 and J is TRBJ2-3, with D hard to call. The germline gives CDR1 SGHTA, CDR2 FQGNSA. The CDR3 length is 15 residues. Trimming removed 1 base at V and 6 bases at J, with 14 bases between.

This clone has just a few counts. The chain combines TRBV19 with TRBJ2-2, with 12 bases aligning to TRBD2. Per germline, CDR1 LNHDA and CDR2 SQIVND (reference sequence). This CDR3 contains 14 residues. With V trimmed by 6 bases and J by 4 bases, 0 bases remained unmatched. The CDR3 protein is CASRGLAGTGELFF. The CDR3 DNA follows: TGTGCCAGTAGGGGACTAGCGGGCACCGGGGAGCTGTTTTTT.

V gene TRBV9 combines with J gene TRBJ2-1; 8 bases are shared with TRBD1. The trim removed 2 bases at V and 5 bases at J, leaving 3 bases unmatched. Per the germline V gene, CDR1 is SGDLS and CDR2 is YYNGEE. CDR3 length equals 14 residues. CDR3 sequence (DNA): TGTGCCAGCAGCGTTATGACAGGGGACAATGAGCAGTTCTTC. This encodes CASSVMTGDNEQFF.

The rearrangement uses TRBV6-5 and TRBJ1-3; the D gene is possibly TRBD1 (6 bases). The CDR3 length is 15 residues. The germline V and J ends were trimmed by 6 bases and 3 bases, with 15 bases remaining between them. Germline lookup yields CDR1 MNHEY and CDR2 SVGAGI. CDR3 nucleotide sequence: TGTGCCAGCAGGCGGGAGGGGGGCATTGGAAACACCATATATTTT. Translating gives CASRREGGIGNTIYF.

This CDR3 is CASSPTETYEQYF. CDR3 DNA sequence: TGTGCCAGCAGCCCGACTGAAACCTACGAGCAGTACTTC. V gene TRBV6-5 combines with J gene TRBJ2-7, with no clear D. Germline lookup yields CDR1 MNHEY and CDR2 SVGAGI. This CDR3 is built from 13 residues. The V gene lost 6 bases and the J gene lost 2 bases, with 11 bases spanning the gap.

The chain recombines TRBV9 with TRBJ1-2; possibly TRBD1 for D (5 bases). The length of the CDR3 is 15 residues. Trimming took off 0 bases at V and 0 bases at J, with 9 bases between the two ends. Germline CDR1 reads SGDLS; CDR2 reads YYNGEE. CDR3 bases: TGTGCCAGCAGCGTAGGTTGGGGGGCTAACTATGGCTACACCTTC. Translation: CASSVGWGANYGYTF. The full variable domain, with the rest looked up from reference TRBV9 and TRBJ1-2, is DSGVTQTPKHLITATGQRVTLRCSPRSGDLSVYWYQQSLDQGLQFLIQYYNGEERAKGNILERFSAQQFPDLHSELNLSSLELGDSALYFCASSVGWGANYGYTFGSGTRLTVV.

V is TRBV4-3 and J is TRBJ2-7, with 8 bases aligning to TRBD1. Germline V CDR1 and CDR2: LGHNA, YSLEER. V trimming: 0 bases; J trimming: 4 bases; junction bases outside the gene matches: 5. The CDR3 contains 15 residues. The CDR3 spells CASSQDRDRIYEQYF. CDR3 in DNA: TGCGCCAGCAGCCAAGATCGGGACAGGATTTACGAGCAGTACTTC.

The CDR3 is CASSLVVKTSGGTGELFF. In nucleotides, the CDR3 is TGTGCCAGCAGCTTAGTGGTCAAGACTAGCGGGGGAACCGGGGAGCTGTTTTTT. V usage is TRBV7-6 and J usage is TRBJ2-2, with 12 positions matching TRBD2. CDR1 and CDR2 (germline): SGHVS, FNYEAQ. Trimming at V came to 1 base and at J to 5 bases, leaving 8 bases not matched to a gene. The CDR3 loop spans 18 amino acids.

DNA of the CDR3: TGTGCCAGCAGCTCCCTTAGCGGGGGGGCCCACGAGCAGTACTTC. It translates to CASSSLSGGAHEQYF. The genes are TRBV21-1 and TRBJ2-7; the table's TRBD2 call for D was not verified on the DNA. TRBV21-1 is recorded as a pseudogene. The CDR3 is 15 amino acids.

CDR3 sequence (DNA): TGTGCCAGCAGTCGGGGGACAGGATGGAATTCACCCCTCCACTTT. It codes for CASSRGTGWNSPLHF. The chain couples TRBV6-5 to TRBJ1-6, with 8 bases fitting TRBD1. Trimming at V came to 5 bases and at J to 7 bases, leaving 7 bases not matched to a gene. CDR1 and CDR2 from the germline V gene are MNHEY and SVGAGI. CDR3 length equals 15 residues.

V is TRBV18 and J is TRBJ1-2; possibly TRBD1 for D (5 bases). This CDR3 is built from 13 residues. The V end was cut by 2 bases, the J end by 3 bases, with 7 bases between. Germline assignment: CDR1 KGHSH and CDR2 LQKENI. The CDR3: CASSPRGDYGYTF. The CDR3 region has the DNA TGTGCCAGCTCACCAAGGGGCGACTATGGCTACACCTTC.

CDR3: CATSRDQQNTGELFF. CDR3 bases: TGTGCCACCAGCAGAGATCAACAGAACACCGGGGAGCTGTTTTTT. The chain has TRBV15 and TRBJ2-2; D is unresolved. This CDR3 comprises 15 residues. V was cut by 0 bases and J by 1 base, with 6 bases left in between. Germline lookup yields CDR1 LNHNV and CDR2 YYDKDF (reference sequence).

This chain joins TRBV25-1 and TRBJ2-3, with D perhaps TRBD1 (7 bases). V gave up 3 bases and J gave up 8 bases, with 15 bases separating them. Germline V gene lookup returns CDR1 MGHDK and CDR2 SYGVNS. This CDR3 is 14 amino acids long. The CDR3 protein is CASSDRGERVTQYF. The CDR3 region has the DNA TGTGCCAGCAGTGACAGGGGGGAGAGAGTTACGCAGTATTTT. The entire variable domain, with the rest obtained from reference TRBV25-1 and TRBJ2-3, is as follows: EADIYQTPRYLVIGTGKKITLECSQTMGHDKMYWYQQDPGMELHLIHYSYGVNSTEKGDLSSESTVSRIRTEHFPLTLESARPSHTSQYLCASSDRGERVTQYFGPGTRLTVL.

The J gene is TRBJ1-5, the V gene TRBV6-1; D gene unclear. The length of the CDR3 is 13 residues. Germline-derived CDR1 and CDR2 are MNHNS and SASEGT. The V end was cut by 2 bases, the J end by 5 bases, with 7 bases between. CDR3 sequence reads: CASSEQVYQPQHF. The CDR3 region has the DNA TGTGCCAGCAGTGAACAGGTGTATCAGCCCCAGCATTTT.

V and J are TRBV12-3 or TRBV12-4 and TRBJ2-5, with D hard to call. Deletions cut 2 bases from V and 3 bases from J, with 4 bases between. The CDR3 covers 12 residues. The CDR3 spells CASSLQEETQYF. The DNA of the CDR3 is TGTGCCAGCAGTTTACAGGAAGAGACCCAGTACTTC.

The J gene is TRBJ1-1, the V gene TRBV6-5; D is unresolved. The length of the CDR3 is 13 residues. The germline V and J ends were trimmed by 2 bases and 4 bases, with 8 bases remaining between them. Germline CDR1 reads MNHEY; CDR2 reads SVGAGI. CDR3 in amino acids: CASSYERGTEAFF. The CDR3 DNA sequence: TGTGCCAGCAGTTACGAGCGGGGCACTGAAGCTTTCTTT.

V and J are TRBV19 and TRBJ1-5, with 10 bases identical to TRBD1. CDR1 and CDR2 from the germline V gene are LNHDA and SQIVND (reference sequence). Trimming cost V 4 bases and J 5 bases; bases outside gene matches: 14. CDR3 size: 18 residues. The CDR3 loop is CASSSPRSGQGLYQPQHF. The CDR3 DNA is TGTGCCAGTAGTAGCCCCCGGTCGGGACAGGGGCTCTATCAGCCCCAGCATTTT.

The chain carries TRBV5-1 and TRBJ1-4; 8 nucleotides line up with TRBD1. The CDR3 covers 13 residues. CDR1 is SGHRS, CDR2 YFSETQ, per germline. V was pared by 3 bases and J by 6 bases, with 1 base of the junction left unmatched. The CDR3 loop reads CASSSGGYEKLFF. CDR3 DNA: TGCGCCAGCAGCTCAGGGGGCTATGAAAAACTGTTTTTT.

The V call is TRBV27, the J call TRBJ1-5; D is possibly TRBD1 (6 bases). The CDR3 sequence is 13 residues long. Germline values: CDR1 MNHEY, CDR2 SMNVEV (reference sequence). The germline V and J ends were trimmed by 2 bases and 6 bases, with 8 bases remaining between them. CDR3 loop: CASSLGGTQPQHF. As DNA, the CDR3 is TGTGCCAGCAGTTTAGGGGGCACTCAGCCCCAGCATTTT.

This sequence joins TRBV18 and TRBJ2-5; D is unclear. The germline CDR1 and CDR2 sequences are KGHSH and LQKENI. This CDR3 has 13 residues. Trimming took 8 bases from V and 3 from J, leaving 13 bases between them. CDR3 nucleotides: TGTGCCAGCGCCTTTGGCGGTAAAGAGACCCAGTACTTC. Protein product: CASAFGGKETQYF.

V and J are TRBV6-1 and TRBJ2-5; weak D call: TRBD1 (6 bases). V dropped 2 bases and J dropped 2 bases, with 18 bases sitting between them. Germline V lookup: CDR1 MNHNS, CDR2 SASEGT. CDR3 length: 17 residues. The CDR3 bases are TGTGCCAGCAGTGAATATCGTACGGGGACACTACAAGAGACCCAGTACTTC. This translates into CASSEYRTGTLQETQYF.

In this sample, this clone turned up once. The chain links TRBV15 to TRBJ1-1; 7 bases agree with TRBD1. V shed 1 base, J shed 2 bases, and the junction held 7 bases outside the gene matches. The CDR3 is 16 residues long. Germline V gene sequence: CDR1 LNHNV, CDR2 YYDKDF (reference sequence). CDR3 DNA: TGTGCCACCAGCAGAGGGGCAGGGGGACCTAACACTGAAGCTTTCTTT. Its protein is CATSRGAGGPNTEAFF.

V gene TRBV6-1 combines with J gene TRBJ1-2; possible D gene TRBD1, 6 bases. The CDR3 totals 14 residues. With 2 bases removed from V and 4 bases from J, the gap between germline ends came to 11 bases. The germline CDR1 and CDR2 sequences are MNHNS and SASEGT. CDR3 region: CASSESGQPYGYTF. The CDR3 nucleotides are TGTGCCAGCAGTGAATCAGGACAGCCCTATGGCTACACCTTC.

The CDR3, as DNA: TGCGCCAGCAGTGAGACAGGGAATCAGCCCCAGCATTTT. Translated: CASSETGNQPQHF. The chain recombines TRBV10-1 with TRBJ1-5, with D tentatively TRBD1 (6 bases). CDR3 size: 13 residues. V dropped 2 bases and J dropped 4 bases, with 6 bases sitting between them. Germline assignment: CDR1 WNHNN and CDR2 SYGVQD (reference sequence).

This clone was recorded only once. V is TRBV9 and J is TRBJ2-5; 9 bases match TRBD1. The ends lost 4 bases at V and 5 bases at J; junction bases unmatched: 6. The CDR3 has 14 residues. The germline gives CDR1 SGDLS, CDR2 YYNGEE. The CDR3 region has the DNA TGTGCCAGCAGCCTAAGACAGGGGGGGGAGACCCAGTACTTC. This encodes CASSLRQGGETQYF.

The V call is TRBV9, the J call TRBJ1-3, with D possibly being TRBD1 (5 bases). The CDR3 consists of 16 residues. With 1 base removed from V and 0 bases from J, the gap between germline ends came to 11 bases. Germline values: CDR1 SGDLS, CDR2 YYNGEE. Here the CDR3 DNA reads TGTGCCAGCAGCGTAAGAACAGGCGACTCTGGAAACACCATATATTTT. Amino acid sequence: CASSVRTGDSGNTIYF.

The V gene is TRBV29-1, the J gene TRBJ1-2; D is unclear. The germline CDR1 and CDR2 sequences are SQVTM and ANQGSEA. This CDR3 spans 11 amino acids. Trimming removed 4 bases at V and 4 bases at J, with 7 bases between. The CDR3 bases are TGCAGCGTTGGGCAGATCTATGGCTACACCTTC. Translating it yields CSVGQIYGYTF.

The table lists this clone with many counts. The J gene is TRBJ2-7, the V gene TRBV5-1, with 7 nucleotides matching TRBD1. Germline CDR1 reads SGHRS; CDR2 reads YFSETQ. The CDR3 length is 14 residues. The J segment lost 2 bases and the V segment lost 7 bases, leaving 9 bases of the junction unmatched. CDR3 amino acids: CASRSTGVTYEQYF. CDR3 nucleotide sequence: TGCGCCAGCCGATCCACAGGGGTGACCTACGAGCAGTACTTC.

In this sample, this clone turned up once. The V call is TRBV27, the J call TRBJ1-6; D perhaps matches TRBD1 (5 bases). V was clipped by 6 bases and J by 5 bases, with 20 bases between them. The CDR3 contains 17 residues. CDR1 and CDR2 from the germline V gene are MNHEY and SMNVEV (reference sequence). CDR3 sequence reads: CASRAQLPGGNNSPLHF. CDR3 in DNA: TGTGCCAGCAGGGCACAGCTGCCCGGGGGGAATAATTCACCCCTCCACTTT.